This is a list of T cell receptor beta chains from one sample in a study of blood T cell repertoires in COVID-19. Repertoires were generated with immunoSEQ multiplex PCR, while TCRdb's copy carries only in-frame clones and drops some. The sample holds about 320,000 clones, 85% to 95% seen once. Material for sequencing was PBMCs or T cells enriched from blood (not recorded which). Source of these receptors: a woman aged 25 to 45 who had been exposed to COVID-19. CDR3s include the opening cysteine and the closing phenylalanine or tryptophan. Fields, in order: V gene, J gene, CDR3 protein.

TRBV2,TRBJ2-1,CASSLRGTYNEQFF
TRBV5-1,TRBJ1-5,CASGDRGRKGSNQPQHF
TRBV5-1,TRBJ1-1,CASSLLSPNTEAFF
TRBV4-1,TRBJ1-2,CASSRIGSDYTF
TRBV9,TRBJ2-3,CASSVGTSGTDTQYF
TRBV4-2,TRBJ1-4,CASSQGVGVDNEKLFF
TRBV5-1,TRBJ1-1,CASSFLRDRGHRNTEAFF
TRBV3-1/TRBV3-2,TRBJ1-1,CASSPPGQVNTEAFF
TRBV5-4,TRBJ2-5,CASSPGTQNTLYQETQYF
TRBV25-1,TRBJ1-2,CASSASRYYGYTF
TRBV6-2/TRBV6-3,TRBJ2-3,CASSNLAGGPADTQYF
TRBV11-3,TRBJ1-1,CASSKESYPNTEAFF
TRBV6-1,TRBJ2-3,CASSEMVAGGMADTQYF
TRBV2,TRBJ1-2,CASTPLDGRNYGYTF
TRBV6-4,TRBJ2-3,CASSEGHRGSDTQYF
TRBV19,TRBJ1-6,CASSISSYNSPLHF
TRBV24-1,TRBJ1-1,CATSDSTQGATEAFF
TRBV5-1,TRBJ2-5,CASSLDPSGGPGETQYF
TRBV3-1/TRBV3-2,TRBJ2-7,CASSQGRGYEQYF
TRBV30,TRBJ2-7,CAWSRVTVNEQYF
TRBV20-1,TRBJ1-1,CSASIQGWRTEAFF
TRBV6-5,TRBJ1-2,CASSYGTGSQGYTF
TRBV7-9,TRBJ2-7,CASSQDTLYEQYF
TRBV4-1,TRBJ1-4,CASSQVYGGNEKLFF
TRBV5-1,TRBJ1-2,CASSGGQAYYGYTF
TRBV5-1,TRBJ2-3,CASSFGRTSGDTQYF